The clone carrying this TCR beta chain was counted a few times. The data were obtained in a study of cytotoxic CD8 clonotypes in ibrutinib-treated CLL. Study background: IGHV unmutated roughly 17; relapsed/refractory around twelve; treatment-naive around 14.

A 1 in 200,000 to 1 in 1 million T cell depth was the sequencing target. Profiled with immunoSEQ multiplex PCR; TCRdb holds only in-frame clones, not every one. This table holds 150,000 to 200,000 clones, approximately 91% found once. V lost 2 bases and J 13 bases, leaving 17 bases between the germline ends. CDR1 MGHRA and CDR2 YSYEKL come from the germline V gene. The CDR3 length is 13 residues. This sequence originates from a human donor with chronic lymphocytic leukemia. The sequences come from PBMCs, collected at disease progression, from a patient treated with ibrutinib. The V call is TRBV4-1, the J call TRBJ1-2, with D hard to call. The CDR3: CASSQSLRGYSTF. In DNA form, the CDR3 reads TGCGCCAGCAGCCAATCTCTTCGTGGGTATTCCACCTTC.